The clone carrying this T cell receptor beta chain was detected ten times or more. The data are from a study of identical twins. One entry per CDR3 protein, called by TCRdb with MiXCR from the 5' RACE reads. Among hundreds of thousands of distinct CDR3 sequences listed, 21% were seen once. This CDR3 contains 13 residues. The germline V gene encodes CDR1 MNHNS and CDR2 SASEGT. The ends were cut back, 8 bases at V and 1 base at J, with 9 bases in the middle. The sample was also reused in another study, on T cells expressing NK-cell markers. That report notes: Sequenced donors, eight in total, included seven who were HCMV-seropositive and one who was seronegative.

The sequence was obtained from a woman younger than 35 in good health. The chain couples TRBV6-1 to TRBJ2-1; tentative D call: TRBD1 (5 bases). Sequences were obtained from PBMCs. CDR3 nucleotide sequence: TGTGCCAGCGCGACAGATTCCTACAATGAGCAGTTCTTC. As protein: CASATDSYNEQFF.